This TCR beta chain originates from a study of technical replicates of blood from a few donors. This CDR3 has 15 residues. CDR1 and CDR2 from the germline V gene are MNHNY and SVGAGI (reference sequence). V shed 4 bases, J shed 8 bases, and the junction held 10 bases outside the gene matches. Data came from immunoSEQ multiplex PCR; TCRdb stores just in-frame clones and leaves some out. The sample holds tens of thousands of clones, roughly 93% seen once. The sequencing input was T cells isolated from PBMCs. This TCR was recovered from a human donor in good health. The genes are TRBV6-6 and TRBJ1-2; 10 bases align to TRBD1. The chain's CDR3 is CASSFHGQGVKGYTF. The DNA for the CDR3 is TGTGCCAGCAGTTTCCACGGACAGGGGGTAAAGGGCTACACCTTC.